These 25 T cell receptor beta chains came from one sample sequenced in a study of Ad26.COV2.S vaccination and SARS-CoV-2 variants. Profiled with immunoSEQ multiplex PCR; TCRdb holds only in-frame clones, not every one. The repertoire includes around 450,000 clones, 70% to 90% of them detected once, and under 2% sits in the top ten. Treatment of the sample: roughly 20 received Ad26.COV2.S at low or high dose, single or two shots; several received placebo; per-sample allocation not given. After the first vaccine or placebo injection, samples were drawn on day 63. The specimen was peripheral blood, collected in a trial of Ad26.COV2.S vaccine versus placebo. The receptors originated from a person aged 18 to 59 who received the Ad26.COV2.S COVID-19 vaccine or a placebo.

The CDR3: CAWSRQGGYNGAQPQHF. DNA of the CDR3: TGTGCCTGGTCGAGACAGGGGGGTTACAATGGCGCTCAGCCCCAGCATTTT. The chain joins TRBV30 to TRBJ1-5, with 9 bases that match TRBD1. Germline-derived CDR1 and CDR2 are GTSNPN and SVGIG (reference sequence). J was trimmed by 6 bases and V by 5 bases; bases with no gene match: 17. CDR3 length equals 17 residues.

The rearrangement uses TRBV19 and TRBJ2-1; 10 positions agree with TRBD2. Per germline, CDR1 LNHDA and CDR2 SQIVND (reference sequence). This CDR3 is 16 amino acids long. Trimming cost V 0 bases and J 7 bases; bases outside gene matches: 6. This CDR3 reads CASSIDGAGGLNEQFF. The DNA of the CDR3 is TGTGCCAGTAGTATAGATGGAGCGGGGGGGTTGAATGAGCAGTTCTTC.

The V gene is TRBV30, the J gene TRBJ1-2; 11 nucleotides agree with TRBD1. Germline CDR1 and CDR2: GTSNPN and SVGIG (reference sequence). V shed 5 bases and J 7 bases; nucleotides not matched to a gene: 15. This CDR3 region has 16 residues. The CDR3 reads CAWAPDRGPPGGGYTF. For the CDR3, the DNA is TGTGCCTGGGCCCCGGACAGGGGGCCGCCGGGTGGTGGCTACACCTTC. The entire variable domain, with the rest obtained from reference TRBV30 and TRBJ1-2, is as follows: SQTIHQWPATLVQPVGSPLSLECTVEGTSNPNLYWYRQAAGRGLQLLFYSVGIGQISSEVPQNLSASRPQDRQFILSSKKLLLSDSGFYLCAWAPDRGPPGGGYTFGSGTRLTVV.

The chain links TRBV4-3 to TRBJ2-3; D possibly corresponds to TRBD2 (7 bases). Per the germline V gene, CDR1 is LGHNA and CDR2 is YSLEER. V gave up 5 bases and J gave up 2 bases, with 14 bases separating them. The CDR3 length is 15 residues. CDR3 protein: CASSSRGGYTDTQYF. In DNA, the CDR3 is TGCGCCAGCAGCTCCAGGGGAGGGTACACAGATACGCAGTATTTT.

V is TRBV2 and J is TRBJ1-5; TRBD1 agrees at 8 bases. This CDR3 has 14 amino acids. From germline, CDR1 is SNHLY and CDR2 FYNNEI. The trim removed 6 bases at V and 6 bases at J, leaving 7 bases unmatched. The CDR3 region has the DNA TGTGCCAGCAGACCAGACAGGGGTGGTCAGCCCCAGCATTTT. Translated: CASRPDRGGQPQHF.

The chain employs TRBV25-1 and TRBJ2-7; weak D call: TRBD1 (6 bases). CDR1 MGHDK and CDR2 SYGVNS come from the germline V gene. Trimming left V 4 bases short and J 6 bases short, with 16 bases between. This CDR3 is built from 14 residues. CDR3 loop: CASSGGHRVAEQYF. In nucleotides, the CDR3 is TGTGCCAGCAGTGGGGGCCACAGGGTGGCCGAGCAGTACTTC.

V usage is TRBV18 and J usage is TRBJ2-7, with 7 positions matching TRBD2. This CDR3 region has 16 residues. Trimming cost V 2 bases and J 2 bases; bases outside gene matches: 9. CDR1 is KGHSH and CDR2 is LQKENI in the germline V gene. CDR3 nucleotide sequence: TGTGCCAGCTCACCAGGGGGGGGTGGAGAGCCCTACGAGCAGTACTTC. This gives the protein CASSPGGGGEPYEQYF.

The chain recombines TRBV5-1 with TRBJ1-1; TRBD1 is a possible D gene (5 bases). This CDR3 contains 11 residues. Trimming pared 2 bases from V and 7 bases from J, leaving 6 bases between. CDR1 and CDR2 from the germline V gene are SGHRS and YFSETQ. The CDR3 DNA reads TGCGCCAGCAGCTTCGGGGGTGAAGCTTTCTTT. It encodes CASSFGGEAFF.

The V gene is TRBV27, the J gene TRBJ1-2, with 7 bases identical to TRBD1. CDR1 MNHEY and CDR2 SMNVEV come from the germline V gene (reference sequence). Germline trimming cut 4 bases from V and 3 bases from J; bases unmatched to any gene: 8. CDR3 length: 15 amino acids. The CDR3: CASSSNRGHYYGYTF. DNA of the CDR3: TGTGCCAGCAGTTCAAACAGGGGTCATTACTATGGCTACACCTTC.

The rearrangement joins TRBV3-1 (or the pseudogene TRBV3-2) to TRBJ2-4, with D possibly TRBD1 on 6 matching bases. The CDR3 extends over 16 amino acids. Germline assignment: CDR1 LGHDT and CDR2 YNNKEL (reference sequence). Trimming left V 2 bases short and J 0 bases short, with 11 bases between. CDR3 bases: TGTGCCAGCAGCCAAACCGGGACACAAGCCAAAAACATTCAGTACTTC. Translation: CASSQTGTQAKNIQYF.

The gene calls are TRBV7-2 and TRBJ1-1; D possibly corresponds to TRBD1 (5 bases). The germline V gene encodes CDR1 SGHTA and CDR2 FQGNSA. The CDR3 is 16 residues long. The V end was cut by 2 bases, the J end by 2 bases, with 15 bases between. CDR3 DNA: TGTGCCAGCAGCTTAAGGGGTGGGACGGTAAACACTGAAGCTTTCTTT. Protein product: CASSLRGGTVNTEAFF.

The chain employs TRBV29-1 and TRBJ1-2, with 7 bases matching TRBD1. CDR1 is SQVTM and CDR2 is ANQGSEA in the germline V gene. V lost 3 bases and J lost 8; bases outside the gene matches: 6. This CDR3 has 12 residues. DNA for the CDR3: TGCAGCGTTGAGGAGGGGGCAGAGGGCTACACCTTC. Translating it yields CSVEEGAEGYTF.

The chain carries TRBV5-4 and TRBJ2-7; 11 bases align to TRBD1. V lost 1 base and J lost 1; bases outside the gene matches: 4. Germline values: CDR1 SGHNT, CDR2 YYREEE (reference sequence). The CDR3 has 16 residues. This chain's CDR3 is CASSLWGDRGSYEQYF. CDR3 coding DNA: TGTGCCAGCAGCTTGTGGGGGGACAGGGGGTCCTACGAGCAGTACTTC.

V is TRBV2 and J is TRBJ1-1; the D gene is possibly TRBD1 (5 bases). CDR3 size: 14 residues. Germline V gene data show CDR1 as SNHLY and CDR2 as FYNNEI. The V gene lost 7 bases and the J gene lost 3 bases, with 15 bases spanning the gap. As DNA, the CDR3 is TGTGCCAGCACATTGAGGGGTCGGGACACTGAAGCTTTCTTT. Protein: CASTLRGRDTEAFF.

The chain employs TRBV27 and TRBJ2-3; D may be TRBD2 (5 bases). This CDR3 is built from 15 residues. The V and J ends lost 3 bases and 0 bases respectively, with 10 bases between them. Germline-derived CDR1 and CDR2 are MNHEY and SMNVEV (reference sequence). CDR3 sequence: CASSLRESSTDTQYF. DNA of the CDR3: TGTGCCAGCAGTTTGAGGGAGTCGAGCACAGATACGCAGTATTTT.

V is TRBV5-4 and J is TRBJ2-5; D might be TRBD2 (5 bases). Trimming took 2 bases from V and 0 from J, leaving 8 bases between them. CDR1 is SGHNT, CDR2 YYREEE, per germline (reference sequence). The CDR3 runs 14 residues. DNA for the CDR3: TGTGCCAGCAGCTTTTCCGGGAACCAAGAGACCCAGTACTTC. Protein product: CASSFSGNQETQYF.

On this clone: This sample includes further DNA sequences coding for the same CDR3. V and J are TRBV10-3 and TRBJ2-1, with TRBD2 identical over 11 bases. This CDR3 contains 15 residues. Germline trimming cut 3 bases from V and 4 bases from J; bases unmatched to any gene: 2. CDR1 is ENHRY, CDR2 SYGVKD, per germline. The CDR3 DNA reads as TGTGCCATCAGTGAAGGGACTAGCGGATACAATGAGCAGTTCTTC. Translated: CAISEGTSGYNEQFF.

The CDR3 spells CASAGQGFEKLFF. CDR3 DNA sequence: TGTGCCAGCGCGGGACAGGGGTTTGAAAAACTGTTTTTT. The chain is built from TRBV18 and TRBJ1-4; 10 bases line up with TRBD1. Germline V gene data show CDR1 as KGHSH and CDR2 as LQKENI. The CDR3 has 13 amino acids. V lost 8 bases and J lost 7; bases outside the gene matches: 4. The full variable domain, with the rest looked up from reference TRBV18 and TRBJ1-4, is NAGVMQNPRHLVRRRGQEARLRCSPMKGHSHVYWYRQLPEEGLKFMVYLQKENIIDESGMPKERFSAEFPKEGPSILRIQQVVRGDSAAYFCASAGQGFEKLFFGSGTQLSVL.

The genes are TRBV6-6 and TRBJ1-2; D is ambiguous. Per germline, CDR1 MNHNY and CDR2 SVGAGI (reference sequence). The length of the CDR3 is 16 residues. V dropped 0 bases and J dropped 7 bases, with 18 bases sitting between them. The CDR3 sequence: CASSYSPGREGGGYTF. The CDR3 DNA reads TGTGCCAGCAGTTACTCCCCCGGGAGGGAGGGTGGTGGCTACACCTTC.

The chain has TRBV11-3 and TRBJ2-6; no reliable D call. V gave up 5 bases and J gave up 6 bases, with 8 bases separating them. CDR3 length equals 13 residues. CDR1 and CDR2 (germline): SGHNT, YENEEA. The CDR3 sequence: CASSVSEANVLTF. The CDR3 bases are TGTGCCAGCAGCGTCTCAGAGGCCAACGTCCTGACTTTC.

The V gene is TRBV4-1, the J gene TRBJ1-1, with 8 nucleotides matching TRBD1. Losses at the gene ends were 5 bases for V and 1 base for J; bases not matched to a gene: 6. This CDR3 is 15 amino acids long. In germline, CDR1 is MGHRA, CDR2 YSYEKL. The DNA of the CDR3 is TGCGCCAGCAGCAAGACAGGGGCAGAGAACACTGAAGCTTTCTTT. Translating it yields CASSKTGAENTEAFF.

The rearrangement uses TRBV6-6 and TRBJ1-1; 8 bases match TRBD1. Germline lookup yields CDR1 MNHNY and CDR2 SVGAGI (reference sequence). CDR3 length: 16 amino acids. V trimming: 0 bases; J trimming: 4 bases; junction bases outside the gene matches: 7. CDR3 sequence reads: CASSYSQGAWVTEAFF. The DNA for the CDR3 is TGTGCCAGCAGTTACTCCCAGGGGGCGTGGGTCACTGAAGCTTTCTTT.

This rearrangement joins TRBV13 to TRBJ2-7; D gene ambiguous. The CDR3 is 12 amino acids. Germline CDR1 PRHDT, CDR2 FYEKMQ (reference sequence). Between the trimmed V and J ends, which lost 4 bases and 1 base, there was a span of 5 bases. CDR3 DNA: TGTGCCAGCAGCTCTAATTCCTACGAGCAGTACTTC. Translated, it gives CASSSNSYEQYF.

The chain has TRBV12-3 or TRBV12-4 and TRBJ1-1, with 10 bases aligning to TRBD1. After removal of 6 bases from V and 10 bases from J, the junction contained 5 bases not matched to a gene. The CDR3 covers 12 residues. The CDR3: CASSPWTGGAFF. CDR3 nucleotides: TGTGCCAGCAGCCCGTGGACAGGGGGAGCTTTCTTT.

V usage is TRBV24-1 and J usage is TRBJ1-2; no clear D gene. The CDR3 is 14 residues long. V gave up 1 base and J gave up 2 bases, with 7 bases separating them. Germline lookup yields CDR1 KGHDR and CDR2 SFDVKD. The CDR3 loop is CATSDFRTNYGYTF. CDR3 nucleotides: TGTGCCACCAGTGATTTTCGGACCAACTATGGCTACACCTTC.